Here is one TCR beta chain with its context. The target antigen is unknown. This specimen comes from a study of cytomegalovirus exposure and HLA in healthy donors. Whole-study results and caveats: An ancestry cluster, one associated with Asian ancestry, reportedly showed fewer N-insertions than the approximately 700-donor mean in a later analysis.

13 Jbeta primers and 60 Vbeta primers were used for the PCR. The method was immunoSEQ multiplex PCR; TCRdb's version includes in-frame clones alone and lacks a portion of them. The sample lists 130,000 or so clones, 78% occurring once. V gave up 6 bases and J gave up 0 bases; unmatched junction bases: 1. CDR1 is MRHNA and CDR2 is SNTAGT in the germline V gene. The CDR3 consists of 13 residues. Sequences were obtained from PBMCs. This TCR came from a woman under 30 in good health and CMV-seronegative. V gene TRBV6-4 combines with J gene TRBJ2-7, with TRBD1 matching over 8 bases. The CDR3 DNA sequence: TGTGCCAGCAGGACAGGGGCCTCCTACGAGCAGTACTTC. Protein sequence: CASRTGASYEQYF.